This T cell receptor (beta chain) was recovered during a study of T cells expressing NK-cell markers. Study details: Researchers got TCR beta repertoires out of sorted CD3+CD56+NKG2C+, CD3+CD56+NKG2C- and CD3+CD56-NKG2C+ T cells. Among eight sequenced donors, seven carried HCMV seropositivity while one was seronegative. General observations from the study: For a handful of donors, these clonotypes were likewise the leading ones in the CD3+CD56-NKG2C+ fraction. Of CD8+ T cells, roughly 1.0-7.0% belonged to dominant NKG2C+ clonotypes in more than five donors.

Turning to this clonotype: The target antigen is unknown.

TCRdb reprocessed the 5' RACE reads; each CDR3 protein has one entry and no DNA is given. Its table lists 550,000 to 600,000 distinct CDR3 sequences. CDR1 SGHTS and CDR2 YDEGEE come from the germline V gene. CDR3 length: 17 residues. The chain is built from TRBV5-8 and TRBJ1-1; TCRdb calls TRBD1, which cannot be checked without DNA. Source material: blood T cells: a sorted CD56 or NKG2C T cell subset, CD4+ or CD8+ T cells, or bulk PBMC T cells (not recorded which). The receptor comes from a man aged 18-30 years in good health. Here the CDR3 reads CASSSTGPNYVNTEAFF.